This TCR beta chain was observed in a study of shared clonotypes between healthy human individuals. The V gene's germline CDR1 is MNHEY and CDR2 SVGAGI. The CDR3 runs to 15 residues. Trimming stripped 10 bases from V and 0 bases from J, with 19 bases between. The split of CD4+ cells yielded CD45RA+ naive and CD45RA-negative memory subsets. TCRdb's table, derived via immunoSEQ multiplex PCR, lists solely in-frame clones and lacks some. The sample holds roughly 2.6 million clones; around 90% are singletons and the top ten take under 0.15%. The genes are TRBV6-5 and TRBJ2-7; no firm D call. This receptor was taken from a young man in good health. Sequenced input: naive CD4+ T cells sorted from blood. Subset defined: CD45RA+ positively selected. The CDR3 coding sequence is TGTGCCACCGCGCCCCGGGTTTACGACTCCTACGAGCAGTACTTC. Its translation: CATAPRVYDSYEQYF.